The 5 T cell receptor beta chains below all came from one sample that was sequenced in a study of identical twins. TCRdb called the 5' RACE reads again in MiXCR, with one record for every CDR3 protein. The sample includes hundreds of thousands of distinct CDR3 sequences, 6% to 9% of them seen just once. These data are also associated with another study on yellow fever vaccine responses in identical twins.

The sequenced sample consisted of memory (CD45RO+) T cells sorted from blood. Receptor source: a woman aged 18-29 years in good health.

This clonotype was recorded many times. The chain links TRBV3-1 to TRBJ1-6; 9 positions agree with TRBD1. CDR1 is LGHDT, CDR2 YNNKEL, per germline (reference sequence). This CDR3 is built from 16 residues. With 4 bases clipped from V and 6 bases from J, the junction kept 7 bases outside the gene matches. The CDR3 here is CASSPDRGDINSPLHF. CDR3 sequence (DNA): TGTGCCAGCAGCCCGGACAGGGGCGATATTAATTCACCCCTCCACTTT. The variable domain in full, completed from reference TRBV3-1 and TRBJ1-6, reads DTAVSQTPKYLVTQMGNDKSIKCEQNLGHDTMYWYKQDSKKFLKIMFSYNNKELIINETVPNRFSPKSPDKAHLNLHINSLELGDSAVYFCASSPDRGDINSPLHFGNGTRLTVT.

Ten or more counts support this clonotype. The chain has TRBV6-5 and TRBJ2-4; D not certain. Germline V lookup: CDR1 MNHEY, CDR2 SVGAGI. The CDR3 runs to 15 residues. Trimming stripped 2 bases from V and 0 bases from J, with 8 bases between. The CDR3 is CASSYNPLAKNIQYF. The DNA of the CDR3 is TGTGCCAGCAGTTACAACCCTCTAGCCAAAAACATTCAGTACTTC.

In its sample, this clonotype was seen many times. The chain carries TRBV29-1 and TRBJ2-1, with TRBD1 as a possible D gene (6 bases). V lost 3 bases to trimming and J lost 0 bases, with 15 bases between them. CDR3 size: 16 residues. Germline-derived CDR1 and CDR2 are SQVTM and ANQGSEA. This chain's CDR3 is CSVDGTGHSSYNEQFF. CDR3 DNA sequence: TGCAGCGTTGACGGGACGGGACATAGCTCCTACAATGAGCAGTTCTTC.

This clonotype was picked up many times. The rearrangement links TRBV3-1 to TRBJ2-2; the D is unclear. The CDR3 consists of 15 residues. From germline, CDR1 is LGHDT and CDR2 YNNKEL (reference sequence). Trimming took 5 bases from V and 3 from J, leaving 13 bases between them. This CDR3 is CASSEDRAHTGELFF. The CDR3 DNA reads TGTGCCAGCAGCGAGGACCGAGCCCACACCGGGGAGCTGTTTTTT.

This clonotype was seen a handful of times. The V call is TRBV5-1, the J call TRBJ2-7; D is uncertain. The CDR3 is made up of 14 amino acids. CDR1 and CDR2 (germline): SGHRS, YFSETQ. V was pared by 1 base and J by 2 bases, with 10 bases between. The CDR3 sequence: CASSLLSGTYEQYF. The CDR3 region has the DNA TGCGCCAGCAGCTTGTTGTCTGGCACCTACGAGCAGTACTTC.